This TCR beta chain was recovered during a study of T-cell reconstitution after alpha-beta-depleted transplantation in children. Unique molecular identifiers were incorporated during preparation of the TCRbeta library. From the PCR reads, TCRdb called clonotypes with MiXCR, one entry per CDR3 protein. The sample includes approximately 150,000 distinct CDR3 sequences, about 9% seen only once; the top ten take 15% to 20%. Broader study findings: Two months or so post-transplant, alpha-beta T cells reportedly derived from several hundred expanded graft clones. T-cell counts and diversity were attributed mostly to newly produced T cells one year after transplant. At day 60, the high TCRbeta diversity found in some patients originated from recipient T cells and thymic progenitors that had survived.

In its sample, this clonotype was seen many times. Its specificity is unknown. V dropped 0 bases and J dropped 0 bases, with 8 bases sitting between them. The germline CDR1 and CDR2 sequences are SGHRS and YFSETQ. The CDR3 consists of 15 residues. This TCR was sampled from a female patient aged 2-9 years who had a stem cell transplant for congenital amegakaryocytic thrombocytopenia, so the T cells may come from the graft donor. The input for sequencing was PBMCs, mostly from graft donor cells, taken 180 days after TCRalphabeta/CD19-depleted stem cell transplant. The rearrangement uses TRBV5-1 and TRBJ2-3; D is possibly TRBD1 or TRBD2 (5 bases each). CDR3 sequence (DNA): TGCGCCAGCAGCTTGGTGAGGGGTAGCACAGATACGCAGTATTTT. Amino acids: CASSLVRGSTDTQYF.